This entry lists 8 T cell receptor beta chains sequenced from one sample in a study of blood T cell repertoires in COVID-19. The table came from immunoSEQ multiplex PCR; TCRdb's copy has only in-frame clones and leaves some out. The table includes some 36,000 clones, 90% to 95% detected once. Specimen: peripheral blood. Every receptor here comes from a man in his sixties with active or convalescent COVID-19.

The chain is built from TRBV20-1 and TRBJ1-1, with TRBD1 identical over 7 bases. Germline V gives CDR1 DFQATT, CDR2 SNEGSKA (reference sequence). This CDR3 contains 14 residues. Unmatched junction bases numbered 10, after V lost 3 bases and J lost 6 bases. This CDR3 is CSASFVVGTAEAFF. CDR3 nucleotides: TGCAGTGCTAGTTTCGTGGTGGGGACAGCTGAAGCTTTCTTT.

This clone turned up a few times. The rearrangement uses TRBV2 and TRBJ2-1; no clear D gene. This CDR3 is built from 13 residues. The V end lost 7 bases, the J end lost 2 bases, and 9 bases lay between the germline ends. Per germline, CDR1 SNHLY and CDR2 FYNNEI. The CDR3 region has the DNA TGTGCCAGCATAGAGTTAACCTACAATGAGCAGTTCTTC. As protein: CASIELTYNEQFF.

The genes are TRBV7-2 and TRBJ1-5, with TRBD1 matching 7 bases. The CDR3 has 15 residues. J lost 5 bases, V lost 5 bases, and 9 bases had no gene match. Germline assignment: CDR1 SGHTA and CDR2 FQGNSA. The CDR3: CASSPGPGGYQPQHF. The CDR3 nucleotides are TGTGCCAGCAGCCCAGGGCCAGGGGGTTATCAGCCCCAGCATTTT. Filled out from reference TRBV7-2 and TRBJ1-5, the complete variable domain reads GAGVSQSPSNKVTEKGKDVELRCDPISGHTALYWYRQSLGQGLEFLIYFQGNSAPDKSGLPSDRFSAERTGGSVSTLTIQRTQQEDSAVYLCASSPGPGGYQPQHFGDGTRLSIL.

V usage is TRBV5-4 and J usage is TRBJ2-4; possibly TRBD1 for D (6 bases). The CDR3 is made up of 13 amino acids. CDR1 and CDR2 from the germline V gene are SGHNT and YYREEE (reference sequence). The germline V and J ends were trimmed by 4 bases and 7 bases, with 12 bases remaining between them. The DNA for the CDR3 is TGTGCCAGCAGCCTCAGGGGTGGGAACATTCAGTACTTC. Protein: CASSLRGGNIQYF.

The J gene is TRBJ1-2, the V gene TRBV25-1; 7 bases fit TRBD1. The CDR3 has 13 amino acids. V trimming: 2 bases; J trimming: 7 bases; junction bases outside the gene matches: 4. Germline V CDR1 and CDR2: MGHDK, SYGVNS. CDR3 residues: CASSETRTGGYTF. Here the CDR3 DNA reads TGTGCCAGCAGTGAAACCCGGACAGGTGGCTACACCTTC.

J is TRBJ2-3 and V is TRBV5-1, with D tentatively TRBD1 (6 bases). Between the trimmed V and J ends, which lost 2 bases and 4 bases, there was a span of 11 bases. The CDR3 extends over 14 amino acids. From germline, CDR1 is SGHRS and CDR2 YFSETQ. This CDR3 reads CASSFSGAPDTQYF. In nucleotides, the CDR3 is TGCGCCAGCAGCTTCTCAGGGGCCCCAGATACGCAGTATTTT.

CDR3 residues: CASSPGWGNSPLHF. CDR3 nucleotide sequence: TGTGCCAGCAGTCCCGGTTGGGGCAATTCACCCCTCCACTTT. V usage is TRBV6-5 and J usage is TRBJ1-6, with D maybe TRBD1 (5 bases). CDR3 length: 14 amino acids. Trimming stripped 5 bases from V and 7 bases from J, with 12 bases between. Germline V gives CDR1 MNHEY, CDR2 SVGAGI.

The chain links TRBV5-6 to TRBJ2-2, with TRBD2 matching 10 bases. CDR1 is SGHDT and CDR2 is YYEEEE in the germline V gene. The CDR3 runs 15 residues. V was pared by 3 bases and J by 6 bases, with 5 bases of the junction left unmatched. CDR3 nucleotide sequence: TGTGCCAGCAGCTCTCTAGCGGGAGAGGCCGGGGAGCTGTTTTTT. Translated: CASSSLAGEAGELFF.